The next 5 T cell receptor beta chains were all read from a single sample in a study of early T cells in non-severe SARS-CoV-2 infection. Using its own MiXCR run on the 5' RACE reads, TCRdb lists one record per CDR3 protein. This table holds 100,000 to 120,000 distinct CDR3 sequences, around 12% found once. The material was whole blood, obtained at baseline. These receptor sequences come from an adult who was a healthcare worker with PCR-confirmed SARS-CoV-2 infection or an uninfected control (not recorded which).

This clonotype was detected ten times or more. The V gene is TRBV25-1, the J gene TRBJ1-4; 7 positions agree with TRBD1. CDR3 length equals 14 residues. The germline V gene encodes CDR1 MGHDK and CDR2 SYGVNS. With 4 bases clipped from V and 3 bases from J, the junction kept 2 bases outside the gene matches. DNA of the CDR3: TGTGCCAGCAGTGCCGGGACAGCTAATGAAAAACTGTTTTTT. As protein: CASSAGTANEKLFF.

This clonotype was seen at least ten times. This sequence joins TRBV27 and TRBJ1-5; weak D call: TRBD1 (6 bases). The CDR3 contains 15 residues. Per germline, CDR1 MNHEY and CDR2 SMNVEV (reference sequence). Deletions cut 5 bases from V and 1 base from J, with 12 bases between. CDR3 nucleotides: TGTGCCAGCAGTCTCGGGGGGCAGAGCAATCAGCCCCAGCATTTT. This encodes CASSLGGQSNQPQHF.

The chain recombines TRBV4-2 with TRBJ1-3; D is possibly TRBD1 (5 bases). The CDR3 has 17 amino acids. Trimming took 4 bases from V and 6 from J, leaving 22 bases between them. Germline assignment: CDR1 LGHNA and CDR2 YNFKEQ. CDR3 region: CASSPNRGGSLENTIYF. CDR3 sequence (DNA): TGTGCCAGCAGCCCAAACCGGGGCGGGTCTCTAGAAAACACCATATATTTT.

The chain couples TRBV4-1 to TRBJ2-7, with D perhaps matching TRBD2 (7 bases). Germline-derived CDR1 and CDR2 are MGHRA and YSYEKL. V was cut by 4 bases and J by 3 bases, with 16 bases left in between. This CDR3 has 15 residues. In nucleotides, the CDR3 is TGCGCCAGCAGCCCGGGGGCGGGAGCCGGCTACGAGCAGTACTTC. This gives the protein CASSPGAGAGYEQYF.

The chain joins TRBV3-1 to TRBJ1-1, with 7 bases that match TRBD1. CDR1 and CDR2 from the germline V gene are LGHDT and YNNKEL (reference sequence). V lost 4 bases to trimming and J lost 3 bases; unmatched junction nucleotides: 8. This CDR3 is 15 amino acids long. CDR3 sequence reads: CASSRGTAGDTEAFF. The CDR3 bases are TGTGCCAGCAGCCGAGGGACAGCTGGCGACACTGAAGCTTTCTTT.